What follows describes a single T cell receptor beta chain. Splitting of CD4+ cells produced CD45RA+ naive and CD45RA-negative memory subsets. The data were taken from a study of shared clonotypes between healthy human individuals. Germline CDR1 is SNHLY and CDR2 is FYNNEI. V was shortened by 6 bases and J by 4 bases, with 19 bases between the two germline ends. The CDR3 spans 16 residues. Assay used: immunoSEQ multiplex PCR; TCRdb lists only in-frame clones, some missing. Of about 1 million clones in the sample, more than 60% are singletons; the top ten hold nearly 1.5%. What was sequenced was memory CD4+ T cells sorted from blood. Documented subset: CD45RA-negative fraction. The rearrangement joins TRBV2 to TRBJ2-1, with D possibly being TRBD2 (5 bases). The sequence was collected from a man younger than 30 in good health. CDR3 loop: CASSPLASGNYNEQFF. In DNA form, the CDR3 reads TGTGCCAGCAGCCCACTCGCCAGCGGAAATTACAATGAGCAGTTCTTC.